The clone carrying this T cell receptor beta chain was seen a handful of times. Its antigen is unidentified. Naive CD8 libraries were made from around 18,000 to 910,000 sorted cells, and they used 10%, 30% or 50% RNA. CD8+CD4-CCR7+CD45RA+ sorting gave the naive CD8 T cells. The data stem from a study of molecular identifiers for immune sequencing clone quantification. Previously described methods and listed TCR primers were employed for the bulk TCR libraries. TCRdb recomputed calls from the PCR reads with MiXCR, one row per CDR3 protein. Altogether 460,000 or so distinct CDR3 sequences are present, about 25% being singletons, with the ten largest covering roughly 0.77%. Study-wide results and caveats: In a background of 850,000 to 1,000,000 naive cells, spiked Jurkat TCR RNA from one cell was reportedly detectable.

This TCR was recovered from a human donor in good health. Some libraries in this study had Jurkat cell RNA spiked in. The sample taken for sequencing was naive CD8+ T cells from blood, with Jurkat cell RNA spiked in. The subset is: FACS-sorted CD8+CD4-CCR7+CD45RA+ naive T cells.

The chain's CDR3 is CASSHNRAGEKLFF. The DNA for the CDR3 is TGCGCCAGCAGCCATAACAGGGCTGGTGAAAAACTGTTTTTT. The chain recombines TRBV4-1 with TRBJ1-4; D perhaps matches TRBD1 (6 bases). CDR1 is MGHRA and CDR2 is YSYEKL in the germline V gene. V was clipped by 3 bases and J by 7 bases, with 12 bases between them. The CDR3 consists of 14 residues.